Listed here is a single TCR beta chain. Its target is not known. These data are taken from a study of cytomegalovirus exposure and HLA in healthy donors. Study-wide results and limits: In vitro checks showed that three CMV-associated chains really do target CMV antigens. Usually a TCR sequence was rare, but some public TCRs were found in many donors. Altogether, 160 or so TCR beta chains were recorded as cytomegalovirus-associated.

Germline V gene lookup returns CDR1 MGHDK and CDR2 SYGVNS. With 6 bases clipped from V and 6 bases from J, the junction kept 5 bases outside the gene matches. CDR3 size: 13 residues. Generated by immunoSEQ multiplex PCR, the TCRdb table keeps only in-frame clones and is missing some. The sample shows some 78,000 clones, 90% to 96% of them seen only once. The receptor was isolated from a man aged 18 to 30 in good health and CMV-seropositive. The J gene is TRBJ2-1, the V gene TRBV25-1; 7 nucleotides match TRBD2. Sequenced input: PBMCs. The CDR3 DNA reads as TGTGCCAGCAGCACGGGGAGGGGCAATGAGCAGTTCTTC. As protein: CASSTGRGNEQFF.